This T cell receptor beta chain is drawn from a study of shared clonotypes between healthy human individuals. Trimming cost V 2 bases and J 5 bases, with 14 bases left between them. This CDR3 is 14 amino acids long. Per the germline V gene, CDR1 is SGHRS and CDR2 is YFSETQ. Sequencing was performed with immunoSEQ multiplex PCR; in TCRdb, only in-frame clones are kept and a portion is missing. The sample shows about 590,000 clones, around 95% of them seen only once. Naive CD8 cells comprised CD45RO-negative, CCR7-positively selected cells, excluding terminally differentiated effector memory CD45RA+ cells.

What was sequenced was naive CD8+ T cells sorted from blood. This TCR came from a woman aged 25 to 45 in good health. The chain recombines TRBV5-1 with TRBJ2-7; possibly TRBD1 for D (5 bases). CDR3 nucleotides: TGCGCCAGCAGCTTTTCCCGGGTAGGGGACGAGCAGTACTTC. Its protein product is CASSFSRVGDEQYF. The whole variable domain, remainder taken from reference TRBV5-1 and TRBJ2-7, is KAGVTQTPRYLIKTRGQQVTLSCSPISGHRSVSWYQQTPGQGLQFLFEYFSETQRNKGNFPGRFSGRQFSNSRSEMNVSTLELGDSALYLCASSFSRVGDEQYFGPGTRLTVT.